This TCR beta chain was sequenced during a study of T cells in Graves' hyperthyroidism and ophthalmopathy. Study-wide results and limits: Blood also held most thyroid clonotypes expanded beyond 0.001.

On this clonotype: Its matching antigen is unknown.

The trim removed 4 bases at V and 4 bases at J, leaving 6 bases unmatched. There are 14 residues in the CDR3. The germline V gene has CDR1 LNHDA and CDR2 SQIVND (reference sequence). Researchers took RNA transcripts and amplified the TCR beta CDR3 regions from them. The study used the HTBI primer set for a first-round RT-PCR of the TCR CDR3. MiXCR, applied by TCRdb to the multiplex PCR reads, yields one record per CDR3 protein. The sample lists about 200,000 distinct CDR3 sequences, less than 20% seen once, with around 48% in the top ten. Sequenced input: blood. This TCR derives from a woman in her forties or fifties with Graves' hyperthyroidism. V usage is TRBV19 and J usage is TRBJ1-1; 7 bases agree with TRBD1. The CDR3 sequence: CASSTRQGLTEAFF. In DNA, the CDR3 is TGTGCCAGTAGTACTAGACAGGGCCTCACTGAAGCTTTCTTT.